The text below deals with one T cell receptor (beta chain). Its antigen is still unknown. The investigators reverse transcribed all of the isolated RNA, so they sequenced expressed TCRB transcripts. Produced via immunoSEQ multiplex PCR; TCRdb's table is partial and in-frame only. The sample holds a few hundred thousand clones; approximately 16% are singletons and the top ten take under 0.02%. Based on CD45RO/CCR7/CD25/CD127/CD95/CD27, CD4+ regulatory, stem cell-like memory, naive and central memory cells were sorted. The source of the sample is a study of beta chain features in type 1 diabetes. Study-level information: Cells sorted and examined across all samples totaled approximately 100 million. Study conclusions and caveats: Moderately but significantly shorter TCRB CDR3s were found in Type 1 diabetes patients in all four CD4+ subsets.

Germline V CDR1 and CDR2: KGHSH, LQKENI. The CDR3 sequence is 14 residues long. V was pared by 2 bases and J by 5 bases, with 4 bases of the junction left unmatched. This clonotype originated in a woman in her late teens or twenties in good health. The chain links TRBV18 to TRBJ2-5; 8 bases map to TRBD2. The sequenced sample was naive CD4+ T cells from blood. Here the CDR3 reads CASSPGSGSETQYF. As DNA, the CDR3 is TGTGCCAGCTCACCAGGGAGCGGGAGTGAGACCCAGTACTTC.